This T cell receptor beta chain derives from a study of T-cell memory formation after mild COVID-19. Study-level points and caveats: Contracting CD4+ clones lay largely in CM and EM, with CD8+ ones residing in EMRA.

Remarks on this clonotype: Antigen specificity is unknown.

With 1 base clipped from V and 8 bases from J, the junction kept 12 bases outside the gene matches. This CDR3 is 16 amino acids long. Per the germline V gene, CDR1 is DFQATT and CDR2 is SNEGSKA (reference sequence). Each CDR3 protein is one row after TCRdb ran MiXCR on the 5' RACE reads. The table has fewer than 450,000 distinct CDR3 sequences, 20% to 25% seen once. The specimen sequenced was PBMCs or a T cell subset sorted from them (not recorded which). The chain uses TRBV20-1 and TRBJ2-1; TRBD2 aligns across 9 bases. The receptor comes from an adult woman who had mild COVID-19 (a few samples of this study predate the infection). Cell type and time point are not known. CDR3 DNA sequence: TGCAGTGCTAGAGTTGGTACCGGACTAGCGCGGTATGAGCAGTTCTTC. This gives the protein CSARVGTGLARYEQFF.